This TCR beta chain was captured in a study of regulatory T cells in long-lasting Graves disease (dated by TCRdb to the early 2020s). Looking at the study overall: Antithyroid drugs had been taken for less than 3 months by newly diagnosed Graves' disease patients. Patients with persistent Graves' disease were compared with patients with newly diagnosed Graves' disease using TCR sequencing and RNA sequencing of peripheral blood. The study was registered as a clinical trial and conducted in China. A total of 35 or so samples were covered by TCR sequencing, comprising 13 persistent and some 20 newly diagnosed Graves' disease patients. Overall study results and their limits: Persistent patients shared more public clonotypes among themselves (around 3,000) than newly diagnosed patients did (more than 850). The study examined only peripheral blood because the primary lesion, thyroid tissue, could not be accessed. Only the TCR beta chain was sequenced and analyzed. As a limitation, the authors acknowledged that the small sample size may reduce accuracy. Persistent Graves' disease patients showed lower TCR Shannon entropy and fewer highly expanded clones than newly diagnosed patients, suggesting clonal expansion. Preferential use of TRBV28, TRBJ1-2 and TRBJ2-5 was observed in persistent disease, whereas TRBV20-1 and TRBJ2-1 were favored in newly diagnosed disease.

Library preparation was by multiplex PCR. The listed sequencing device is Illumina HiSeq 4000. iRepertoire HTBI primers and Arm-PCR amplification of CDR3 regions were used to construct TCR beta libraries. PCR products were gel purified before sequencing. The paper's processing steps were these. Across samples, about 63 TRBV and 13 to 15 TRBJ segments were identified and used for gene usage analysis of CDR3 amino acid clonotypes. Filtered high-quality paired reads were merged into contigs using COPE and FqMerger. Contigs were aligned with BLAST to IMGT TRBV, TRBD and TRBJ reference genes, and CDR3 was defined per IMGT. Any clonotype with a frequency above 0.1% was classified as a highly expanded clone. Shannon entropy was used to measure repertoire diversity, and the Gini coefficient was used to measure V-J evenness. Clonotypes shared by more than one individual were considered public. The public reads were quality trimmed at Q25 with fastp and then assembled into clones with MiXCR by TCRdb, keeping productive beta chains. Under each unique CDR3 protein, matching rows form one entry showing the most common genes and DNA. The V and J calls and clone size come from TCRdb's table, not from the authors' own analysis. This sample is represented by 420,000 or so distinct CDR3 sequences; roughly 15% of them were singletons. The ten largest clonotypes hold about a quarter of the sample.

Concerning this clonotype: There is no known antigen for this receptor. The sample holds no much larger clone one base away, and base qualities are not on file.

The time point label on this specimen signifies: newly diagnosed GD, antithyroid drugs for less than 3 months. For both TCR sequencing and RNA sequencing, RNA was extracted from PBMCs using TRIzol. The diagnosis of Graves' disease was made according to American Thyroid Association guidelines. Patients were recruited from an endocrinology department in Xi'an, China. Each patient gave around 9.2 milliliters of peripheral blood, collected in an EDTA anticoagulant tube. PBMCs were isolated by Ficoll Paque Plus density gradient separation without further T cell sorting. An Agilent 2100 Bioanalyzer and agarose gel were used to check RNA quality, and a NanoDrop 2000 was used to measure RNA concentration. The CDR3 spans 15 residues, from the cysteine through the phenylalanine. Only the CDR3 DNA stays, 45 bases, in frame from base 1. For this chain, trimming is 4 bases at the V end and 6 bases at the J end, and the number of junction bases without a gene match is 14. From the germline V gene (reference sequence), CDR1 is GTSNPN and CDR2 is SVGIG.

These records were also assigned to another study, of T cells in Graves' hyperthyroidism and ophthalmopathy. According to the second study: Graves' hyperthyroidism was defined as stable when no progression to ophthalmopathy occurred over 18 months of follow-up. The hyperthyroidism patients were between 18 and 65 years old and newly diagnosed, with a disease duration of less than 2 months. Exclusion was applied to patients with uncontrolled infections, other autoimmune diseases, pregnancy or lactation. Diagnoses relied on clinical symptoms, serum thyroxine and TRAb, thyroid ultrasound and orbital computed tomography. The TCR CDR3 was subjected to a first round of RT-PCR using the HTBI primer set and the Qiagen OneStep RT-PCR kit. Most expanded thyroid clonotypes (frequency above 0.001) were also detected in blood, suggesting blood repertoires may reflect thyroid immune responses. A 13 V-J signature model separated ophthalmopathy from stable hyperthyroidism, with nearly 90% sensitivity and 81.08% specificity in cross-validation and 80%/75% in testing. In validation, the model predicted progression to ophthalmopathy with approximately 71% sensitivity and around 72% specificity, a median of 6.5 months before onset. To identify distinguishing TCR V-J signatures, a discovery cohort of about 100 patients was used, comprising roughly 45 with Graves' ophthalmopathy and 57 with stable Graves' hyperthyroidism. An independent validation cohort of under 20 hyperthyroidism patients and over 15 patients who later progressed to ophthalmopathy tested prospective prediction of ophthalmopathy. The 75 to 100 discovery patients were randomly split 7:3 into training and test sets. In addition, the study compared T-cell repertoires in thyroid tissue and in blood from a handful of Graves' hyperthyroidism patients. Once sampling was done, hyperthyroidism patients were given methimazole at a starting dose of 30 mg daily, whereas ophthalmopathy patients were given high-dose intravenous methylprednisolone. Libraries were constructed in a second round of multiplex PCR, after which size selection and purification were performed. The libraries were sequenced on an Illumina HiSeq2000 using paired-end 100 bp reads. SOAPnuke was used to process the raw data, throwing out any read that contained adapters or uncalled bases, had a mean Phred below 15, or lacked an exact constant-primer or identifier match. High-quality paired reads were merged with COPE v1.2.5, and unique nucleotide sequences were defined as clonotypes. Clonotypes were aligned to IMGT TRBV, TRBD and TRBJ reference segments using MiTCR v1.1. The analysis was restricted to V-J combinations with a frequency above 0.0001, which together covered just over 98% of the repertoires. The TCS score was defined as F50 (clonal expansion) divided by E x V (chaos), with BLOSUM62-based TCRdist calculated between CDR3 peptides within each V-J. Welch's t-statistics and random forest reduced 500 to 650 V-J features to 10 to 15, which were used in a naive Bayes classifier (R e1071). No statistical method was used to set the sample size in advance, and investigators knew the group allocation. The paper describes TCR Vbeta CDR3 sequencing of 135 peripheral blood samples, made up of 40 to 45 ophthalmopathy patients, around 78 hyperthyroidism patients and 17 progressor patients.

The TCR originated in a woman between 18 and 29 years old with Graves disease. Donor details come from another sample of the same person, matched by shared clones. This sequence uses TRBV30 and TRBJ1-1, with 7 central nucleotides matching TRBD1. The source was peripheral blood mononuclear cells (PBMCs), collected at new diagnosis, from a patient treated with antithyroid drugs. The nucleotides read TGTGCCTGGAATCCATGGGGCAGGGGGTTTTCTGAAGCTTTCTTT. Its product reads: CAWNPWGRGFSEAFF. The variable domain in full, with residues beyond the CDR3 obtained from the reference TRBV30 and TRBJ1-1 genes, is SQTIHQWPATLVQPVGSPLSLECTVEGTSNPNLYWYRQAAGRGLQLLFYSVGIGQISSEVPQNLSASRPQDRQFILSSKKLLLSDSGFYLCAWNPWGRGFSEAFFGQGTRLTVV.